This T cell receptor (beta chain) was profiled in a study of Ad26.COV2.S vaccination and SARS-CoV-2 variants. Study outcomes and limitations: CD8+ and CD4+ T cells specific for spike reportedly responded with substantial breadth after vaccination. Analyses of TCR breadth and depth may have underestimated total T cell responses.

The V and J ends lost 6 bases and 7 bases, in that order; junction bases with no gene match: 7. This CDR3 spans 14 amino acids. Germline V CDR1 and CDR2: WSHSY, SAAADI. For this clone: Its specificity is unknown.

Sample treatment: approximately 18 received Ad26.COV2.S at low or high dose, single or two shots; roughly 5 received placebo; per-sample allocation not given. Collection of the samples took place on day 63 after the first injection of vaccine or placebo. An adult aged 18-55 years in Boston served as the donor. Generated by immunoSEQ multiplex PCR, the TCRdb table keeps only in-frame clones and is missing some. The sample carries 430,000 or so clones, 80% to 95% recorded once. The sequence derives from a person aged 18-60 years who received the Ad26.COV2.S COVID-19 vaccine or a placebo. The V call is TRBV10-2, the J call TRBJ1-2; TRBD1 matches at 11 bases. The sample consisted of peripheral blood, taken in a trial of Ad26.COV2.S vaccine versus placebo. The CDR3 protein is CASRGQGASFGYTF. The CDR3 DNA is TGCGCCAGCAGAGGACAGGGGGCCTCGTTTGGCTACACCTTC.